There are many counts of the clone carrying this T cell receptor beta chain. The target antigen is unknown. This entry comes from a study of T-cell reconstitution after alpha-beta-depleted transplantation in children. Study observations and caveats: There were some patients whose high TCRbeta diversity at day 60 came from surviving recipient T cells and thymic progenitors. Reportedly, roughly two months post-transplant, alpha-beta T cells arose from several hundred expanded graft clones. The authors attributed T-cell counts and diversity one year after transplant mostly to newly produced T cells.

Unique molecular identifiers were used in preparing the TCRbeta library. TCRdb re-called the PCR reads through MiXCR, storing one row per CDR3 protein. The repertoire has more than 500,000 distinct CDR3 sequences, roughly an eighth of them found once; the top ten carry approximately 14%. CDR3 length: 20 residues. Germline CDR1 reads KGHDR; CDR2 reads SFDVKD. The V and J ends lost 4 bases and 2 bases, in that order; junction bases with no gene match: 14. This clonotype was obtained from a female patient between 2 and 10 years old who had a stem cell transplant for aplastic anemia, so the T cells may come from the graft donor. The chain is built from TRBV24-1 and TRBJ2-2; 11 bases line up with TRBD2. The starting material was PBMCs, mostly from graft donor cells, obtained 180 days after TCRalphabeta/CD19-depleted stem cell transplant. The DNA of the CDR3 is TGTGCCACCAGTGACCCGGACCAGACTAGCGGGAAGTTTAACACCGGGGAGCTGTTTTTT. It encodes CATSDPDQTSGKFNTGELFF.